This T cell receptor (beta chain) was sequenced during a study of T cell repertoires in ileal Crohn's disease. Data came from immunoSEQ multiplex PCR; TCRdb stores just in-frame clones and leaves some out. The data contain 25,000 to 30,000 clones, about 81% of them singletons. V lost 5 bases, J lost 4 bases, and 18 bases lay in between. The CDR3 extends over 15 amino acids. CDR1 and CDR2 (germline): SGHTA, FQGNSA. The chain carries TRBV7-2 and TRBJ2-7; possibly TRBD1 for D (6 bases). The specimen sequenced was ileal tissue. This clonotype was obtained from an adult with Crohn's disease. The CDR3 region has the DNA TGTGCCAGCAGCCGGCGAGGACAGTCGACGTACGAGCAGTACTTC. Translation: CASSRRGQSTYEQYF.